Each of the 29 T cell receptor beta chains below was sequenced from the same sample in a study of blood T cell repertoires in COVID-19 (dated by TCRdb to the early 2020s). The library relied on the immunoSEQ multiplex PCR assay. In its TCRdb copy, this immuneACCESS table keeps in-frame sequences only and misses some clones. Where compared with another copy, unresolved V genes explain less than half of these, and the others have no known cause. For this sample the table gives 150,000 or so clones, of which 70% to 90% were detected only once. The top ten clonotypes cover approximately 7% of the sample. The material sequenced was peripheral blood. Source of these receptors: a man over 45 with active or convalescent COVID-19.

The chain employs TRBV10-3 and TRBJ2-2; the match to TRBD1 covers 9 bases. The ends lost 5 bases at V and 6 bases at J; junction bases unmatched: 10. Germline CDR1 and CDR2: ENHRY and SYGVKD. The CDR3 is 16 residues long. CDR3 sequence reads: CAISRTGTGSSGELFF. CDR3 in DNA: TGTGCCATCAGTCGTACCGGGACAGGGTCGTCCGGGGAGCTGTTTTTT.

The rearrangement links TRBV30 to TRBJ2-4; TRBD1 is a possible D gene (6 bases). The V end lost 1 base, the J end lost 0 bases, and 13 bases lay between the germline ends. The germline gives CDR1 GTSNPN, CDR2 SVGIG (reference sequence). The CDR3 is made up of 16 amino acids. CDR3 DNA sequence: TGTGCCTGGAGTGAACAGGGCGGCTTAGCCAAAAACATTCAGTACTTC. This codes for CAWSEQGGLAKNIQYF.

Here the CDR3 reads CASSDEGISSYNEQFF. Here the CDR3 DNA reads TGTGCCAGCAGTGACGAGGGAATAAGCTCCTACAATGAGCAGTTCTTC. The J gene is TRBJ2-1, the V gene TRBV6-1, with D tentatively TRBD2 (5 bases). This CDR3 contains 16 residues. From germline, CDR1 is MNHNS and CDR2 SASEGT. Trimming shortened V by 3 bases and J by 0 bases, and 12 bases separated the two germline ends.

The J gene is TRBJ1-1, the V gene TRBV21-1; the tabulated D call, TRBD1, remains unverified against the DNA. TRBV21-1 is a listed pseudogene. The CDR3 runs 16 residues. CDR3 residues: CASSKDRQGRDTEAFF. CDR3 coding DNA: TGTGCCAGCAGCAAAGACCGACAGGGGAGGGACACTGAAGCTTTCTTT.

The chain has TRBV5-1 and TRBJ1-1; possible D gene TRBD1, 6 bases. V was cut by 2 bases and J by 1 base, with 18 bases left in between. The CDR3 totals 17 residues. The V gene's germline CDR1 is SGHRS and CDR2 YFSETQ. CDR3 in amino acids: CASSFFPRTDKNTEAFF. The DNA of the CDR3 is TGCGCCAGCAGCTTTTTCCCTCGGACAGACAAGAACACTGAAGCTTTCTTT.

The chain is built from TRBV5-1 and TRBJ1-2, with D unclear. From germline, CDR1 is SGHRS and CDR2 YFSETQ. CDR3 length: 13 amino acids. With 1 base removed from V and 8 bases from J, the gap between germline ends came to 12 bases. In DNA form, the CDR3 reads TGCGCCAGCAGCTTGCTGCGGGAAGACGGCTACACCTTC. It is translated as CASSLLREDGYTF.

CDR3: CASKEGLGYGYTF. The CDR3 DNA reads TGTGCCAGCAAGGAGGGACTGGGCTATGGCTACACCTTC. The chain employs TRBV5-8 and TRBJ1-2, with a weak D call TRBD1 (5 bases). The CDR3 covers 13 residues. V was clipped by 6 bases and J by 4 bases, with 13 bases between them. Germline V lookup: CDR1 SGHTS, CDR2 YDEGEE. The complete variable domain, with remaining parts taken from reference TRBV5-8 and TRBJ1-2, reads EAGVTQSPTHLIKTRGQQATLRCSPISGHTSVYWYQQALGLGLQFLLWYDEGEERNRGNFPPRFSGRQFPNYSSELNVNALELEDSALYLCASKEGLGYGYTFGSGTRLTVV.

The chain has TRBV7-2 and TRBJ2-1, with 7 positions matching TRBD2. The CDR3 length is 16 residues. CDR1 and CDR2 (germline): SGHTA, FQGNSA. J was trimmed by 3 bases and V by 1 base; bases with no gene match: 6. CDR3 DNA sequence: TGTGCCAGCAGCTTAGAGGTGGGGAGGGGCTACAATGAGCAGTTCTTC. Amino acids: CASSLEVGRGYNEQFF.

The rearrangement links TRBV6-5 to TRBJ2-3, with TRBD1 matching 7 bases. Unmatched junction bases numbered 9, after V lost 6 bases and J lost 6 bases. Germline CDR1 reads MNHEY; CDR2 reads SVGAGI. The CDR3 runs 14 residues. The CDR3 sequence: CASSATGVRDTQYF. In DNA, the CDR3 is TGTGCCAGCAGCGCTACAGGGGTAAGGGATACGCAGTATTTT.

This clone appeared a few times. The chain carries TRBV28 and TRBJ1-3, with 8 bases fitting TRBD1. The CDR3 is made up of 15 amino acids. After removal of 4 bases from V and 5 bases from J, the junction contained 7 bases not matched to a gene. From germline, CDR1 is MDHEN and CDR2 SYDVKM. CDR3 region: CASSSGQGRRNTIYF. CDR3 bases: TGTGCCAGCAGTTCCGGACAGGGTCGGAGAAACACCATATATTTT.

The CDR3, as DNA: TGTGCCAGTAAACTGGGCAGGGTTGACTACGAGCAGTACTTC. Translated: CASKLGRVDYEQYF. This chain connects TRBV7-2 to TRBJ2-7, with TRBD1 as a possible D gene (5 bases). V was clipped by 9 bases and J by 3 bases, with 18 bases between them. The CDR3 has 14 amino acids. Germline V CDR1 and CDR2: SGHTA, FQGNSA.

This chain links TRBV6-2 or TRBV6-3 with TRBJ2-1, with TRBD2 matching 11 bases. The CDR3 length is 17 residues. Germline V gene lookup returns CDR1 MNHEY and CDR2 SVGEGT. The V and J ends lost 2 bases and 0 bases, in that order; junction bases with no gene match: 3. CDR3 region: CASSYVLAGVSYNEQFF. Here the CDR3 DNA reads TGTGCCAGCAGTTACGTACTAGCGGGAGTCTCCTACAATGAGCAGTTCTTC.

The J gene is TRBJ2-7, the V gene TRBV7-9, with 8 bases identical to TRBD1. Unmatched junction bases numbered 6, after V lost 5 bases and J lost 0 bases. The germline gives CDR1 SEHNR, CDR2 FQNEAQ (reference sequence). This CDR3 spans 15 amino acids. The chain's CDR3 is CASSPDRVTSYEQYF. CDR3 nucleotide sequence: TGTGCCAGCAGCCCGGACAGGGTAACCTCCTACGAGCAGTACTTC.

Many counts were recorded for this clone. The chain carries TRBV28 and TRBJ1-4; a possible D gene is TRBD1 (6 bases). The CDR3 is 14 residues long. Germline V gene lookup returns CDR1 MDHEN and CDR2 SYDVKM. Trimming took 6 bases from V and 5 from J, leaving 13 bases between them. The DNA of the CDR3 is TGTGCCAGCAGCCTCGTCCAGGGGAATGAAAAACTGTTTTTT. Translation gives CASSLVQGNEKLFF.

The chain links TRBV5-6 to TRBJ2-1, with D tentatively TRBD2 (5 bases). The V end was cut by 6 bases, the J end by 5 bases, with 18 bases between. Germline CDR1 is SGHDT and CDR2 is YYEEEE. The CDR3 runs 15 residues. In DNA form, the CDR3 reads TGTGCCAGCACAAGAGTCGCTAGAGGGCACAATGAGCAGTTCTTC. Encoded protein: CASTRVARGHNEQFF. Filled out from reference TRBV5-6 and TRBJ2-1, the complete variable domain reads DAGVTQSPTHLIKTRGQQVTLRCSPKSGHDTVSWYQQALGQGPQFIFQYYEEEERQRGNFPDRFSGHQFPNYSSELNVNALLLGDSALYLCASTRVARGHNEQFFGPGTRLTVL.

The chain recombines TRBV10-3 with TRBJ1-2, with a possible D match to TRBD1 (5 bases). The germline gives CDR1 ENHRY, CDR2 SYGVKD. The length of the CDR3 is 15 residues. V lost 0 bases, J lost 4 bases, and 12 bases lay in between. CDR3 bases: TGTGCCATCAGTGAGTCGCAGGGAACGGGCTATGGCTACACCTTC. As protein: CAISESQGTGYGYTF.

A remark on this clone: Other nucleotide sequences in the sample specify the same CDR3. The V and J genes are TRBV9 and TRBJ2-2, with 9 bases lining up with TRBD1. Germline V CDR1 and CDR2: SGDLS, YYNGEE. Trimming removed 3 bases from V and 3 bases from J; junction bases left unmatched: 3. The CDR3 spans 15 residues. CDR3 sequence: CASSARTGDTGELFF. In DNA, the CDR3 is TGTGCCAGCAGCGCGAGGACAGGGGACACCGGGGAGCTGTTTTTT.

V gene TRBV19 combines with J gene TRBJ2-4, with 7 bases identical to TRBD1. Germline V gene data show CDR1 as LNHDA and CDR2 as SQIVND (reference sequence). This CDR3 is 19 amino acids long. Trimming cost V 5 bases and J 1 base; bases outside gene matches: 17. This CDR3 is CASSARGQVLSLAKNIQYF. The DNA of the CDR3 is TGTGCCAGTAGTGCCCGCGGACAGGTGCTAAGTTTGGCCAAAAACATTCAGTACTTC.

The chain combines TRBV3-1 (or the pseudogene TRBV3-2) with TRBJ2-3; 8 nucleotides align to TRBD2. J lost 6 bases, V lost 8 bases, and 7 bases had no gene match. Germline lookup yields CDR1 LGHDT and CDR2 YNNKEL (reference sequence). This CDR3 is built from 13 residues. The CDR3 protein is CASQRGRMDTQYF. CDR3 DNA sequence: TGTGCCAGCCAGCGGGGGCGCATGGATACGCAGTATTTT.

This rearrangement joins TRBV2 to TRBJ2-7, with D possibly TRBD2 on 5 matching bases. The CDR3 is made up of 16 amino acids. Germline V lookup: CDR1 SNHLY, CDR2 FYNNEI. Trimming stripped 0 bases from V and 4 bases from J, with 16 bases between. CDR3 protein: CASSEAGVSPLYEQYF. CDR3 coding DNA: TGTGCCAGCAGTGAAGCGGGAGTCAGCCCCTTATACGAGCAGTACTTC.

The V and J genes are TRBV3-1 (or the pseudogene TRBV3-2) and TRBJ1-4; 8 nucleotides match TRBD1. Germline values: CDR1 LGHDT, CDR2 YNNKEL (reference sequence). This CDR3 is built from 15 residues. Trimming removed 3 bases from V and 8 bases from J; junction bases left unmatched: 8. CDR3 nucleotides: TGTGCCAGCAGCCAGCGAGGGGCAGGGGGCGAAAAACTGTTTTTT. The encoded protein is CASSQRGAGGEKLFF.

This clone came up once. The gene calls are TRBV11-3 and TRBJ2-2; 11 nucleotides align to TRBD2. Germline-derived CDR1 and CDR2 are SGHNT and YENEEA. This CDR3 is built from 16 residues. V was clipped by 5 bases and J by 3 bases; unmatched bases: 5. The CDR3 protein is CASSPLAGVHTGELFF. In nucleotides, the CDR3 is TGTGCCAGCAGCCCACTAGCGGGAGTGCACACCGGGGAGCTGTTTTTT.

J is TRBJ1-1 and V is TRBV28; tentative D call: TRBD1 (5 bases). Germline V gene lookup returns CDR1 MDHEN and CDR2 SYDVKM. V lost 5 bases and J lost 2, with 18 bases in between. There are 16 residues in the CDR3. The CDR3 here is CASSAREWGLNTEAFF. The CDR3 DNA reads as TGTGCCAGCAGTGCCAGGGAATGGGGATTAAACACTGAAGCTTTCTTT. Filled out from reference TRBV28 and TRBJ1-1, the complete variable domain reads DVKVTQSSRYLVKRTGEKVFLECVQDMDHENMFWYRQDPGLGLRLIYFSYDVKMKEKGDIPEGYSVSREKKERFSLILESASTNQTSMYLCASSAREWGLNTEAFFGQGTRLTVV.

The chain joins TRBV9 to TRBJ2-7, with 10 bases aligning to TRBD2. The junction had 6 bases not matched to a gene; V was cut back by 0 bases and J by 6 bases. The CDR3 length is 15 residues. The germline V gene encodes CDR1 SGDLS and CDR2 YYNGEE. CDR3 bases: TGTGCCAGCAGCGTAGATGGAGCGGGAGGGTCCGAGCAGTACTTC. It translates to CASSVDGAGGSEQYF.

The chain joins TRBV10-3 to TRBJ2-1, with D perhaps matching TRBD1 (6 bases). The length of the CDR3 is 15 residues. The V gene's germline CDR1 is ENHRY and CDR2 SYGVKD. V lost 0 bases and J 5 bases, leaving 11 bases between the germline ends. The CDR3 region has the DNA TGTGCCATCAGTGAGTCGACTCAGGGGAACAATGAGCAGTTCTTC. It yields the protein CAISESTQGNNEQFF.

The gene calls are TRBV11-2 and TRBJ2-5, with TRBD1 as a possible D gene (6 bases). Germline V lookup: CDR1 SGHAT, CDR2 FQNNGV. The CDR3 is made up of 16 amino acids. The V gene lost 5 bases and the J gene lost 5 bases, with 21 bases spanning the gap. Here the CDR3 reads CASSSEGVGGWETQYF. CDR3 nucleotides: TGTGCCAGCAGCAGCGAGGGGGTGGGTGGTTGGGAGACCCAGTACTTC.

This clone was picked up one time. The rearrangement uses TRBV29-1 and TRBJ2-5; a possible D gene is TRBD1 (6 bases). The germline gives CDR1 SQVTM, CDR2 ANQGSEA. Between the trimmed V and J ends, which lost 6 bases and 2 bases, there was a span of 13 bases. This CDR3 is 13 amino acids long. CDR3 in amino acids: CSVTGTRQETQYF. In nucleotides, the CDR3 is TGCAGCGTAACCGGGACAAGGCAAGAGACCCAGTACTTC.

The chain employs TRBV7-3 and TRBJ2-1, with no clear D. Trimming took off 2 bases at V and 1 base at J, with 9 bases between the two ends. Germline lookup yields CDR1 SGHTA and CDR2 FQGTGA. CDR3 size: 15 residues. The CDR3 DNA follows: TGTGCCAGCAGCTTAGATCAGGTATCCTACAATGAGCAGTTCTTC. Protein product: CASSLDQVSYNEQFF.

V and J are TRBV5-1 and TRBJ2-2; tentative D call: TRBD1 (5 bases). The CDR3 covers 17 residues. V lost 4 bases and J lost 1, with 17 bases in between. In germline, CDR1 is SGHRS, CDR2 YFSETQ. The CDR3 loop reads CASSLRQSLGNTGELFF. The CDR3 DNA is TGCGCCAGCAGCCTTAGACAGAGCCTGGGGAACACCGGGGAGCTGTTTTTT.